This T cell receptor (beta chain) is from a study of coeliac disease. For the study at large: Without high-resolution HLA typing, biased TRBV7-2 usage was queried. Points from the study as a whole: Unbiased detection of gliadin-specific T cells was judged not feasible with this approach. Largely private TRB repertoires meant most sequences were sample-unique.

Germline values: CDR1 SEHNR, CDR2 FQNEAQ (reference sequence). There are 17 residues in the CDR3. The V gene lost 0 bases and the J gene lost 7 bases, with 18 bases spanning the gap. Details on this clone: What it binds is unknown.

Produced via immunoSEQ multiplex PCR; TCRdb's table is partial and in-frame only. Here the sample spans about 8,000 clones, about three fifths being singletons. Sequenced input: intraepithelial lymphocytes from the gut. The clonotype was recovered from a woman aged 60-75 years with celiac disease. This chain links TRBV7-9 with TRBJ2-2, with D possibly TRBD2 on 6 matching bases. The CDR3 bases are TGTGCCAGCAGCTTAGCGCTTTCCCCCCTAGCGCACGGGGAGCTGTTTTTT. Translating it yields CASSLALSPLAHGELFF.